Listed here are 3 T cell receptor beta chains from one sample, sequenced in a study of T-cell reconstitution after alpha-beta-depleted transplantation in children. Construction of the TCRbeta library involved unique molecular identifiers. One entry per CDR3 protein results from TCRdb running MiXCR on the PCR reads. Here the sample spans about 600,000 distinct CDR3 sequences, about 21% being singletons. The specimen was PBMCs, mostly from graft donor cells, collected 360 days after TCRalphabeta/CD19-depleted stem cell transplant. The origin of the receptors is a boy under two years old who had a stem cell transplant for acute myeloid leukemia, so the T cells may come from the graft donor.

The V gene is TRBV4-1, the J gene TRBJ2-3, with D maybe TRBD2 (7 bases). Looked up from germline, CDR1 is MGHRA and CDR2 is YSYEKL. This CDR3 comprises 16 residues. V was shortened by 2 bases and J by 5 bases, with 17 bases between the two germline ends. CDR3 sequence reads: CASSQQVGGPGDTQYF. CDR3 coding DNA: TGCGCCAGCAGCCAACAAGTCGGGGGGCCGGGAGATACGCAGTATTTT.

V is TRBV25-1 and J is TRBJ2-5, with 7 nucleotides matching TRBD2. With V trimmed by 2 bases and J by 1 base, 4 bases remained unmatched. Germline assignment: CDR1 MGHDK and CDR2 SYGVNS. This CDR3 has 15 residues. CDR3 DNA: TGTGCCAGCAGTGAAGTGGGGGGGTCCCAAGAGACCCAGTACTTC. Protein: CASSEVGGSQETQYF.

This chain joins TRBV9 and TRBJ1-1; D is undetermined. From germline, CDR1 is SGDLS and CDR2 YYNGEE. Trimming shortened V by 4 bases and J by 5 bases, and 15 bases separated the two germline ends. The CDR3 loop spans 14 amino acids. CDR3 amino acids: CASSPSRGGTEAFF. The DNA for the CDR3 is TGTGCCAGCAGCCCCTCGCGGGGAGGTACTGAAGCTTTCTTT.